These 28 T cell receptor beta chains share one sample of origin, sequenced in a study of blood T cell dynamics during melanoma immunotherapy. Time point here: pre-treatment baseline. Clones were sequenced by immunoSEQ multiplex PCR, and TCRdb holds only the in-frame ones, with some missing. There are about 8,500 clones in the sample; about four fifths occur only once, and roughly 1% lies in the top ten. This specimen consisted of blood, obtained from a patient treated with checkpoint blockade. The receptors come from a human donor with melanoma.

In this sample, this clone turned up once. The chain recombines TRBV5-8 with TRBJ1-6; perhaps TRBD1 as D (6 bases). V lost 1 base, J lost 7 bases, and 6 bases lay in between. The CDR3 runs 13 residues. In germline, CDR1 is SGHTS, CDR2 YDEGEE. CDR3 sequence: CASSLRGNSPLHF. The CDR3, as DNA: TGTGCCAGCAGCTTGAGGGGGAATTCACCCCTCCACTTT.

CDR3 nucleotides: TGTGCCAGCAGCCCGAGAAGGGCGGGAGGGCAAGAGACCCAGTACTTC. Its translation: CASSPRRAGGQETQYF. V and J are TRBV7-9 and TRBJ2-5, with TRBD2 identical over 9 bases. V lost 5 bases and J lost 2; bases outside the gene matches: 9. The germline V gene encodes CDR1 SEHNR and CDR2 FQNEAQ (reference sequence). This CDR3 region has 16 residues.

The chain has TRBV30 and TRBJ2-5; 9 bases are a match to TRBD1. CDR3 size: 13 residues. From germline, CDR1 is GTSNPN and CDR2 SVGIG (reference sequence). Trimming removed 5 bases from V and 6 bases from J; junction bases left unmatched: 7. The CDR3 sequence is CAWGTGGGKTQYF. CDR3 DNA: TGTGCCTGGGGTACAGGGGGCGGGAAGACCCAGTACTTC.

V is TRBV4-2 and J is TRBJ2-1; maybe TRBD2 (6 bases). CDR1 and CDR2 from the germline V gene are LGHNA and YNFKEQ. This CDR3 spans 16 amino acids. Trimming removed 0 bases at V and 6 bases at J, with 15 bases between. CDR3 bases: TGTGCCAGCAGCCAAGATGTAGGGACTGGATCCAATGAGCAGTTCTTC. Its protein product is CASSQDVGTGSNEQFF.

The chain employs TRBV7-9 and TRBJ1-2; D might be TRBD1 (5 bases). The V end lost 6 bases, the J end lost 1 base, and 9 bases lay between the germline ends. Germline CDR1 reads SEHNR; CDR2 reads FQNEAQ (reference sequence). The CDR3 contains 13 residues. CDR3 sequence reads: CASRSDSNYGYTF. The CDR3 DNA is TGTGCCAGCAGATCAGACAGTAACTATGGCTACACCTTC.

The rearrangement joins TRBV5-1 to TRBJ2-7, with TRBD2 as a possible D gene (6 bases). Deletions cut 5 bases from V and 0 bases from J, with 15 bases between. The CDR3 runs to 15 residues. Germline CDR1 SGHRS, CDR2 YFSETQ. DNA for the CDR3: TGCGCCAGCAGGCCCGGGACTTACAGCTCCTACGAGCAGTACTTC. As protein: CASRPGTYSSYEQYF. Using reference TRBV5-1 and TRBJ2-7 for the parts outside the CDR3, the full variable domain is KAGVTQTPRYLIKTRGQQVTLSCSPISGHRSVSWYQQTPGQGLQFLFEYFSETQRNKGNFPGRFSGRQFSNSRSEMNVSTLELGDSALYLCASRPGTYSSYEQYFGPGTRLTVT.

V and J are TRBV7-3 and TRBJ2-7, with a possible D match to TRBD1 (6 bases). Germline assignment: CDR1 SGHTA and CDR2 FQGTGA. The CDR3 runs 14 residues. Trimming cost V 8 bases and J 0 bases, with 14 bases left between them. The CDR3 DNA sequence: TGTGCCAGCTCGGACAGCCCTTTCTCCTACGAGCAGTACTTC. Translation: CASSDSPFSYEQYF.

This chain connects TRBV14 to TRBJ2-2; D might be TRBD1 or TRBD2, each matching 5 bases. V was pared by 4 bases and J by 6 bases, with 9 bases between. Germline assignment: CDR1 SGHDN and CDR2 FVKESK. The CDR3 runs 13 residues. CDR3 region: CASSLRGSGELFF. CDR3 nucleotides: TGTGCCAGCAGCCTGAGGGGTTCCGGGGAGCTGTTTTTT.

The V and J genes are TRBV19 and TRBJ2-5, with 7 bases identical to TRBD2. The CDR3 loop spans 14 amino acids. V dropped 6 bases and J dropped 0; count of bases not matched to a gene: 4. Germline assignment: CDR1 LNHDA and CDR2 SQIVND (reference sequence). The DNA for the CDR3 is TGTGCCAGTAGAGGGGAGGGGTACCAAGAGACCCAGTACTTC. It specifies CASRGEGYQETQYF.

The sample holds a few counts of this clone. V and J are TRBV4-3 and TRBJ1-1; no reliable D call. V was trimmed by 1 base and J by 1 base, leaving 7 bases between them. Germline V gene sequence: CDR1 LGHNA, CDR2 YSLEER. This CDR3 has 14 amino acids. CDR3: CASSQGTENTEAFF. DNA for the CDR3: TGCGCCAGCAGCCAAGGTACAGAGAACACTGAAGCTTTCTTT.

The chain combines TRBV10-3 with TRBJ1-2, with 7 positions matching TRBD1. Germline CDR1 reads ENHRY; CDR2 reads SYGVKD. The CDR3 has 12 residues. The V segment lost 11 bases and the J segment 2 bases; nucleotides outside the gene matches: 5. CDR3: CAAQQGNYGYTF. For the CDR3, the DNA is TGTGCCGCCCAACAGGGGAACTATGGCTACACCTTC.

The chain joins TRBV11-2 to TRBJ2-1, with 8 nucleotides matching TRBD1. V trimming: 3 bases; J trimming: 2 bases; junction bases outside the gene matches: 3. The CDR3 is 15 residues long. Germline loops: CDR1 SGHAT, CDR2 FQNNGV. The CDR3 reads CASSLVDRAYNEQFF. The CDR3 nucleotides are TGTGCCAGCAGCTTGGTGGACAGGGCCTACAATGAGCAGTTCTTC.

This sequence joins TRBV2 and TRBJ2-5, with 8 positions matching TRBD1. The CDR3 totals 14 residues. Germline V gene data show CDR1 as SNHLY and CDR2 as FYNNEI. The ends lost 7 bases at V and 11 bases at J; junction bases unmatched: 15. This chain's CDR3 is CASTRGQGEREQYF. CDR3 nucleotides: TGTGCCAGCACTAGAGGACAGGGCGAGAGGGAGCAGTACTTC.

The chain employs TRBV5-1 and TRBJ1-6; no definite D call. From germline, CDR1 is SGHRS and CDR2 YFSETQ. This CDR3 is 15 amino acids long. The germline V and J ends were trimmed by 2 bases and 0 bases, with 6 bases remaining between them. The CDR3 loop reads CASSFESSYNSPLHF. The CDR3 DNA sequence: TGCGCCAGCAGCTTCGAAAGCTCCTATAATTCACCCCTCCACTTT.

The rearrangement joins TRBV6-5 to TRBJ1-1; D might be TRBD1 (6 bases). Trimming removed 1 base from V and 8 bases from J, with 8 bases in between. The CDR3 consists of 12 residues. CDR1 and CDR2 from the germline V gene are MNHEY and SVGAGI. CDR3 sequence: CASSYFGGEAFF. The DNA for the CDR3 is TGTGCCAGCAGTTACTTCGGGGGCGAAGCTTTCTTT.

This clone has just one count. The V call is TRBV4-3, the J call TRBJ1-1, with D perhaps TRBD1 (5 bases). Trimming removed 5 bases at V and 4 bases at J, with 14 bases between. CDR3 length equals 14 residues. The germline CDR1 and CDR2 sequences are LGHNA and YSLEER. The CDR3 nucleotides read TGCGCCAGCAGCGCGGCTGGTAGGGGCACTGAAGCTTTCTTT. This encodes CASSAAGRGTEAFF.

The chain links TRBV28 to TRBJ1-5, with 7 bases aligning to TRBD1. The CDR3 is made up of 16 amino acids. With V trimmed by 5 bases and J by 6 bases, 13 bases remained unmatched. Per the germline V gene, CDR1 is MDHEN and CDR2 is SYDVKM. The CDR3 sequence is CASSPLSTGLGQPQHF. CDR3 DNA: TGTGCCAGCAGTCCCCTCTCGACAGGGTTGGGTCAGCCCCAGCATTTT. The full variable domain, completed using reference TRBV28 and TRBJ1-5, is DVKVTQSSRYLVKRTGEKVFLECVQDMDHENMFWYRQDPGLGLRLIYFSYDVKMKEKGDIPEGYSVSREKKERFSLILESASTNQTSMYLCASSPLSTGLGQPQHFGDGTRLSIL.

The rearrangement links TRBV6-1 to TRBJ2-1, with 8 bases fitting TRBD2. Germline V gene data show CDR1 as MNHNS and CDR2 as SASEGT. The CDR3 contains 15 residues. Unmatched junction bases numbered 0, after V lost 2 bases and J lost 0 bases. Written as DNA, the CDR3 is TGTGCCAGCAGTGAACTAGCGGGCTCCTACAATGAGCAGTTCTTC. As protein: CASSELAGSYNEQFF.

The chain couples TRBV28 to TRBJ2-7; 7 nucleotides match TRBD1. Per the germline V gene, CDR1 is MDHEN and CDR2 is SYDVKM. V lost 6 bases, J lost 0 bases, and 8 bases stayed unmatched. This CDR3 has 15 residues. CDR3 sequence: CASSRRTGRSYEQYF. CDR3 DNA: TGTGCCAGCAGCCGCAGGACAGGCCGCTCCTACGAGCAGTACTTC.

The CDR3 loop reads CAISESFNLGQIDYEQYF. The CDR3 DNA reads TGTGCCATCAGTGAGTCGTTTAATTTGGGACAGATTGACTACGAGCAGTACTTC. This chain uses TRBV10-3 with TRBJ2-7; 7 positions agree with TRBD1. Germline lookup yields CDR1 ENHRY and CDR2 SYGVKD. Unmatched junction bases numbered 14, after V lost 0 bases and J lost 3 bases. The CDR3 consists of 18 residues.

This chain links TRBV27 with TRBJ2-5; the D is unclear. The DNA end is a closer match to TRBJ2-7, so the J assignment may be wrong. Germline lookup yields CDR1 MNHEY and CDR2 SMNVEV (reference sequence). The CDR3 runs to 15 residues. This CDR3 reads CASSLTPASPHEQYF. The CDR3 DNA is TGTGCCAGCAGTTTAACCCCCGCATCCCCTCACGAGCAGTACTTC.

This CDR3 reads CASSLGQVASYGYTF. The CDR3 nucleotides read TGTGCCAGCAGCTTGGGTCAGGTTGCTTCCTATGGCTACACCTTC. The rearrangement links TRBV5-4 to TRBJ1-2; D unresolved. Trimming took 0 bases from V and 4 from J, leaving 13 bases between them. Germline V lookup: CDR1 SGHNT, CDR2 YYREEE (reference sequence). CDR3 length equals 15 residues.

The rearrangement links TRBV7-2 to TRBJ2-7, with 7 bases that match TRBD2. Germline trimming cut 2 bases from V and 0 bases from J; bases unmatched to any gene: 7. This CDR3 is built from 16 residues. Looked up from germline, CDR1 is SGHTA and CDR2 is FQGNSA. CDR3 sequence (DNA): TGTGCCAGCAGCTTAAGCCAGACTAGCAGCTCCTACGAGCAGTACTTC. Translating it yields CASSLSQTSSSYEQYF.

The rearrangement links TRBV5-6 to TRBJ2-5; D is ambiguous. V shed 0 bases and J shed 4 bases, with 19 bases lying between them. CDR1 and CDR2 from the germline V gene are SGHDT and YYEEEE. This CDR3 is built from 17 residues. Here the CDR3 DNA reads TGTGCCAGCAGCTTGGAAATAAACAAGCCGGGCCCAGAGACCCAGTACTTC. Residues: CASSLEINKPGPETQYF.

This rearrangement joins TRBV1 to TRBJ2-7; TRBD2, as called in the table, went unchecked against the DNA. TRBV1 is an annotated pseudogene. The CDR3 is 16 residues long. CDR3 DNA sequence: TGCACCAGCAGCCAGGCCTCTAGCGGGAGGCTAAACGAGCAGTACTTC. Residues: CTSSQASSGRLNEQYF.

The CDR3 nucleotides read TGTGCCAGCAGTTTCCAGCAGGGGGCCGACAATGAGCAGTTCTTC. Its translation is CASSFQQGADNEQFF. V usage is TRBV27 and J usage is TRBJ2-1; 8 nucleotides match TRBD1. The CDR3 extends over 15 amino acids. V lost 3 bases and J lost 5; bases outside the gene matches: 6. Germline CDR1 is MNHEY and CDR2 is SMNVEV (reference sequence).

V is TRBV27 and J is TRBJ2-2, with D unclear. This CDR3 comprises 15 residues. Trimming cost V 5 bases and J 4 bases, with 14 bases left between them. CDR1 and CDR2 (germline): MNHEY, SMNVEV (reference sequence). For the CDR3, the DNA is TGTGCCAGCAGTCCCTTAAAAGAGATCACCGGGGAGCTGTTTTTT. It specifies CASSPLKEITGELFF.

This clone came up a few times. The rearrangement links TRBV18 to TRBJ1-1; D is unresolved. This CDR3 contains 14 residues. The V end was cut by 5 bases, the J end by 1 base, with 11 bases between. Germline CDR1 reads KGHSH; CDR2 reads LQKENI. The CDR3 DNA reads TGTGCCAGCTCATCTTCCTCTACGAACACTGAAGCTTTCTTT. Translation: CASSSSSTNTEAFF.